This note documents a single TCR beta chain sequence. Antigen unknown. Trimming removed 4 bases from V and 7 bases from J, with 17 bases in between. The germline gives CDR1 MGHRA, CDR2 YSYEKL. The CDR3 contains 15 residues. This specimen belongs to a study of cytomegalovirus exposure and HLA in healthy donors. Study in general: Of some 360 genotyped donors, about 81% clustered with self-reported Caucasian donors.

The PCR had 60 Vbeta and 13 Jbeta primers. Assay: immunoSEQ multiplex PCR; the TCRdb copy retains only in-frame clones and omits some. The sample holds around 180,000 clones, 75% to 85% seen once. General observations from the study: In a later analysis, parvovirus B19, influenza, CMV and Epstein-Barr virus appeared linked to several top co-occurrence clusters.

The rearrangement links TRBV4-1 to TRBJ1-5; tentatively, D is TRBD1 (5 bases). This clonotype was sampled from a woman aged 50 to 60 in good health and CMV-seropositive. The sequenced sample was PBMCs. The CDR3 nucleotides are TGCGCCAGCAGCCGCCTTAGAGGTGGGGCACAGCCCCAGCATTTT. It yields the protein CASSRLRGGAQPQHF.